This TCR beta chain is from a study of T-cell memory formation after mild COVID-19. Study as a whole: TCR clusters were largely donor specific.

General study points: Researchers report contracting CD4+ clones mostly in CM and EM, with CD8+ clones in EMRA. SARS-CoV-2 specificity was not confirmed for second-wave clones peaking on day 37.

Comments on this clonotype: Its antigen remains unidentified.

Constant-segment-primed 5'RACE gave TCR alpha and TCR beta cDNA libraries with sample barcodes and UMIs. TCRdb re-called the 5' RACE reads with MiXCR, one entry per CDR3 protein. The sample consists of about 350,000 distinct CDR3 sequences, approximately 15% of them appearing once. The CDR3 loop spans 13 amino acids. Germline CDR1 is ENHRY and CDR2 is SYGVKD. The receptor was derived from a man between 18 and 29 years old who had mild COVID-19 (a few samples of this study predate the infection). Cell type and time point are not known. The J gene is TRBJ2-5, the V gene TRBV10-3; 7 bases map to TRBD1. The sequenced sample consisted of PBMCs or a T cell subset sorted from them (not recorded which). This chain's CDR3 is CASGQGVQETQYF. CDR3 coding DNA: TGTGCATCGGGGCAGGGGGTCCAAGAGACCCAGTACTTC.